This is a list of T cell receptor beta chains from one sample in a study of T cells in Graves' hyperthyroidism and ophthalmopathy. MiXCR, run by TCRdb on the multiplex PCR reads, gives a single entry per CDR3 protein. This sample has 380,000 or so distinct CDR3 sequences; less than 15% occur once, and the top ten carry more than 20%. Material: blood. These receptor sequences come from a young man with Graves' hyperthyroidism that later progressed to Graves' ophthalmopathy. CDR3s include the opening cysteine and the closing phenylalanine or tryptophan. D genes are given only for firm matches. The size entry is marked missing in some rows and otherwise reads once, few, many or a size class.

clone size	D gene	V gene	J gene	CDR3 DNA	CDR3 protein
-	-	TRBV4-1	TRBJ1-1	TGCGCCAGCAGCCAGTCCGACACCTTGAACACTGAAGCTTTCTTT	CASSQSDTLNTEAFF
few	-	TRBV4-1	TRBJ1-2	TGCGCCAGCAGCCAAGAGGACACTAACTATGGCTACACCTTC	CASSQEDTNYGYTF
many	TRBD2	TRBV11-2	TRBJ2-7	TGTGCCAGCAGCTATGCGGGGGTCTACGAGCAGTACTTC	CASSYAGVYEQYF
many	TRBD1	TRBV3-1	TRBJ2-7	TGTGCCAGCAGCTACGGGACAGGGAATTACGAGCAGTACTTC	CASSYGTGNYEQYF
few	-	TRBV27	TRBJ1-1	TGTGCCAACATGGGGAACACTGAAGCTTTCTTT	CANMGNTEAFF
-	-	TRBV29-1	TRBJ2-7	TGCAGCGTAGGTTTTTCGGGGGCGGAAGAGCAGTACTTC	CSVGFSGAEEQYF
many	TRBD2	TRBV2	TRBJ2-3	TGTGCCAGCAGTCCCCTAGCGGGGGGGCATTACGATACGCAGTATTTT	CASSPLAGGHYDTQYF
few	TRBD1	TRBV6-1	TRBJ1-6	TGTGCCAGCAGGCGGGACAGGGTGGCCAATTCACCCCTCCACTTT	CASRRDRVANSPLHF
-	TRBD1	TRBV4-1	TRBJ1-6	TGCGCCAGCAGCCAGAATCCTACAGGGGGTGTCTCCTATAATTCACCCCTCCACTTT	CASSQNPTGGVSYNSPLHF
many	-	TRBV30	TRBJ2-2	TGTGCCTGGAGTGTACGTCACCGCACCGGGGAGCTGTTTTTT	CAWSVRHRTGELFF
few	-	TRBV30	TRBJ2-7	TGTGCCTGGAGTCGTAGCCCGGAGGGGCAGTACTTC	CAWSRSPEGQYF